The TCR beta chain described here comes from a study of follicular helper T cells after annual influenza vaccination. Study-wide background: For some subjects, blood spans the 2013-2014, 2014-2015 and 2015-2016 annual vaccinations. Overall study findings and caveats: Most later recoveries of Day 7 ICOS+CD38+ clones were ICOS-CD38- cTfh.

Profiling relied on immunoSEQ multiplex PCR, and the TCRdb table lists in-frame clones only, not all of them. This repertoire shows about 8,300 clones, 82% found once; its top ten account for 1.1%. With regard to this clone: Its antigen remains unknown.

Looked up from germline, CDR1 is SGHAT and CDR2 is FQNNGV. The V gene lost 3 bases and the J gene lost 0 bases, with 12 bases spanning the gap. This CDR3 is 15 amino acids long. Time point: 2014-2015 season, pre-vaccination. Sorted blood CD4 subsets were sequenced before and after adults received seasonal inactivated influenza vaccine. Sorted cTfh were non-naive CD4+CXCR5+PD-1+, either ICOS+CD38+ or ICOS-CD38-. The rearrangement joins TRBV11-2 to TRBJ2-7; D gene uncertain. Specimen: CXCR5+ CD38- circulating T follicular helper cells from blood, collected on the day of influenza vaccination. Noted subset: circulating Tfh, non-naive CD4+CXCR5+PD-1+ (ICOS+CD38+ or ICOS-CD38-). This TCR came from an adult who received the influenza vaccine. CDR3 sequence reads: CASSFGKVSSYEQYF. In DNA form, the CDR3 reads TGTGCCAGCAGCTTCGGTAAGGTGAGCTCCTACGAGCAGTACTTC. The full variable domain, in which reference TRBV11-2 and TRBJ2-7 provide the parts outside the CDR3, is EAGVAQSPRYKIIEKRQSVAFWCNPISGHATLYWYQQILGQGPKLLIQFQNNGVVDDSQLPKDRFSAERLKGVDSTLKIQPAKLEDSAVYLCASSFGKVSSYEQYFGPGTRLTVT.